Below, one T cell receptor beta chain is given with its context. The antigen is undetermined. This specimen comes from a study of CD8+CD57+ T cells in acquired aplastic anemia. Study details: Average DNA yield from sorted CD4+ and CD8+ cells was approximately 3.2 ug. The study, taken as a whole, reports: Patients and controls turned out to have 25 to 30 CD8+ CDR3 sequences in common.

Both TCR beta VDJ combination and CDR3 sequence profiling were carried out. Genomic DNA was the template for this profiling. From the reads, TCRdb called clonotypes with MiXCR, one entry per CDR3 protein. Of 180,000 or so distinct CDR3 sequences listed, approximately 46% are singletons. Between the trimmed V and J ends, which lost 4 bases and 7 bases, there was a span of 13 bases. CDR1 is SQVTM, CDR2 ANQGSEA, per germline. The CDR3 has 12 amino acids. Sequenced: sorted CD4+, CD8+, or CD8+CD57+ T cells (not recorded which) from PBMCs. This TCR was recovered from a human donor in good health. The chain joins TRBV29-1 to TRBJ2-5, with D unresolved. The CDR3 protein is CSVAKAGGTQYF. The CDR3 DNA follows: TGCAGCGTTGCTAAAGCCGGCGGGACCCAGTACTTC. Supplemented by reference TRBV29-1 and TRBJ2-5, the full variable domain reads SAVISQKPSRDICQRGTSLTIQCQVDSQVTMMFWYRQQPGQSLTLIATANQGSEATYESGFVIDKFPISRPNLTFSTLTVSNMSPEDSSIYLCSVAKAGGTQYFGPGTRLLVL.